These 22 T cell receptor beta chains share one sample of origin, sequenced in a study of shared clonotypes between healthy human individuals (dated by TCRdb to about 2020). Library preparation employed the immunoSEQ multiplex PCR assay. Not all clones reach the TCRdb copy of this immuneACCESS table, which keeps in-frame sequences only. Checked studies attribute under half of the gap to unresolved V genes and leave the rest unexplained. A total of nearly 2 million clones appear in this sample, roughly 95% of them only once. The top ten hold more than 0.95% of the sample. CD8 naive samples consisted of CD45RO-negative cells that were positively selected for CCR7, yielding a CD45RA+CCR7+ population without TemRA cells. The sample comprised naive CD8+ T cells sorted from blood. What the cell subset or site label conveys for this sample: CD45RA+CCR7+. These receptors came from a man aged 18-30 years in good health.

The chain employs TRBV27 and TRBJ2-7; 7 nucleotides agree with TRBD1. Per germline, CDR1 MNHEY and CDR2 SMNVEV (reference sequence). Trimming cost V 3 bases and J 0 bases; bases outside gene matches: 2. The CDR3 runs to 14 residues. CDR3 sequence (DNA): TGTGCCAGCAGTTTTGGGACAGCCTCCTACGAGCAGTACTTC. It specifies CASSFGTASYEQYF.

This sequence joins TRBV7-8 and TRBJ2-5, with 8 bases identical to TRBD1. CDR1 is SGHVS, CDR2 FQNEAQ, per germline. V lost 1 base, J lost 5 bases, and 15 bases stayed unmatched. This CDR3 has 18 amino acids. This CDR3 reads CASSLELAGGEIGETQYF. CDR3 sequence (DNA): TGTGCCAGCAGCTTAGAGCTGGCAGGGGGCGAGATTGGCGAGACCCAGTACTTC.

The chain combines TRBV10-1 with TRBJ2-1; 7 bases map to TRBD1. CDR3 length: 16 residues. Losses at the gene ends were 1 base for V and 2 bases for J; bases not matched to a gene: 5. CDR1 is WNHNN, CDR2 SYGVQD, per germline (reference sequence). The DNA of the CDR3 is TGCGCCAGCAGTGAGTTTCGACAGGGCCCCTACAATGAGCAGTTCTTC. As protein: CASSEFRQGPYNEQFF.

The CDR3 bases are TGTGCCAGCAGTTTGTCGGAGGGGGTGATCTCCTACGAGCAGTACTTC. It encodes CASSLSEGVISYEQYF. The rearrangement uses TRBV27 and TRBJ2-7, with D tentatively TRBD1 or TRBD2 (6 bases each). Deletions cut 3 bases from V and 0 bases from J, with 15 bases between. The germline V gene has CDR1 MNHEY and CDR2 SMNVEV (reference sequence). There are 16 residues in the CDR3.

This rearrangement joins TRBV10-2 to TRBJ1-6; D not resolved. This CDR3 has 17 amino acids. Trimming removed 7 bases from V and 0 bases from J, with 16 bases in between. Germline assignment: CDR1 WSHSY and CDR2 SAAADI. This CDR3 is CASTVDFWSSYNSPLHF. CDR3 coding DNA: TGCGCCAGCACAGTAGACTTTTGGAGCTCCTATAATTCACCCCTCCACTTT.

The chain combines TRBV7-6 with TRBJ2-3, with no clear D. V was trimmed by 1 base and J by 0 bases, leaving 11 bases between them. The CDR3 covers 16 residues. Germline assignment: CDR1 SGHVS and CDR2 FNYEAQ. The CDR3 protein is CASSLVYTSSTDTQYF. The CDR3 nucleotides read TGTGCCAGCAGCTTAGTTTACACTTCTAGCACAGATACGCAGTATTTT.

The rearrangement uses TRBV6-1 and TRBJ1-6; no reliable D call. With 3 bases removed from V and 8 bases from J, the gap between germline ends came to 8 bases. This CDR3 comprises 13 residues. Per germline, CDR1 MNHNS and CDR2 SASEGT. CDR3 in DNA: TGTGCCAGCAGTGAGACGGGCTATTCACCCCTCCACTTT. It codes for CASSETGYSPLHF.

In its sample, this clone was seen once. The CDR3 DNA reads TGTGCCAGCTCCTCGAGGGAAGATTTCCAAGAGACCCAGTACTTC. It is translated as CASSSREDFQETQYF. The chain recombines TRBV7-9 with TRBJ2-5; a possible D gene is TRBD2 (5 bases). V was trimmed by 8 bases and J by 1 base, leaving 17 bases between them. Looked up from germline, CDR1 is SEHNR and CDR2 is FQNEAQ (reference sequence). This CDR3 region has 15 residues.

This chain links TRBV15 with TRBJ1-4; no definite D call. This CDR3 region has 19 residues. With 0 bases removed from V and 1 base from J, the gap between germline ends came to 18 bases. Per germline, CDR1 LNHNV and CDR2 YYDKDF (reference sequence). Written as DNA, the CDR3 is TGTGCCACCAGCAGAGAGGCAGAGGCCATTTACCAAACTAATGAAAAACTGTTTTTT. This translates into CATSREAEAIYQTNEKLFF.

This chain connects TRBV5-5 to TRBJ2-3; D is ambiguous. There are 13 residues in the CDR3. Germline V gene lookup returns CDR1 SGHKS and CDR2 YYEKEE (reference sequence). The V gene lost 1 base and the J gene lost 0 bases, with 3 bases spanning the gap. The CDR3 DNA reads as TGTGCCAGCAGCTTGCTCAGCACAGATACGCAGTATTTT. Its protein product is CASSLLSTDTQYF.

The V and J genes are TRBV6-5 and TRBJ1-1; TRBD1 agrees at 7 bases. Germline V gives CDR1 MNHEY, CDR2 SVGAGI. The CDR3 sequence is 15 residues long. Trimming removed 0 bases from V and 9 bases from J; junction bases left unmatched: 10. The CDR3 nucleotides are TGTGCCAGCAGTTACTCGGGGGACAGACCCTTTAAAGCTTTCTTT. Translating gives CASSYSGDRPFKAFF.

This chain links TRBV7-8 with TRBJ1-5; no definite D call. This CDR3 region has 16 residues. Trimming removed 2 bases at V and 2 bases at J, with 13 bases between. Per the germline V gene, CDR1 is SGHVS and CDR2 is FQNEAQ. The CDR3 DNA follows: TGTGCCAGCAGCTTAATAGAAGGACTCCGCAATCAGCCCCAGCATTTT. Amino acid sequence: CASSLIEGLRNQPQHF.

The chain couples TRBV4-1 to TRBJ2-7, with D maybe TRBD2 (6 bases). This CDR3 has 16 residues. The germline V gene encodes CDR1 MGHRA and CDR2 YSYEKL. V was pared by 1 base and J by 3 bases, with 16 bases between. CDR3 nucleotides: TGCGCCAGCAGCCAAGGGCTAGCGAGAAGCCGCTACGAGCAGTACTTC. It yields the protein CASSQGLARSRYEQYF.

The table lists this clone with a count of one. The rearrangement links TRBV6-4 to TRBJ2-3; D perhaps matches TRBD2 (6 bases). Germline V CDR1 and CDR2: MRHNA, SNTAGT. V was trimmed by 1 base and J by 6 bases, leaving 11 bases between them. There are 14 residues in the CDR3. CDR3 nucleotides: TGTGCCAGCAGTGACTGGAGGGACTCGGATACGCAGTATTTT. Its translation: CASSDWRDSDTQYF.

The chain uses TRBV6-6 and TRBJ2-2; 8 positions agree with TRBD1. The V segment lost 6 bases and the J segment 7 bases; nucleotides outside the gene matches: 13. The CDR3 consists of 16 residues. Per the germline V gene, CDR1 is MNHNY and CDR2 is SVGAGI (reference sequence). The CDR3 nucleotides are TGTGCCAGCAGGACGATTGGACAGGGAAGGGGCGGGGAGCTGTTTTTT. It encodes CASRTIGQGRGGELFF.

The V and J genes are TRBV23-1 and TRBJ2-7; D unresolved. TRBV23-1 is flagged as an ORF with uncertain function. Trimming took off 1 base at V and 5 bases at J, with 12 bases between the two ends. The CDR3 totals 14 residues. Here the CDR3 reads CASSQYEGWDEQYF. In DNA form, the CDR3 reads TGCGCCAGCAGTCAATATGAAGGGTGGGACGAGCAGTACTTC.

The CDR3 nucleotides read TGTGCCAGCAGCGGGGGATCTGACCAAGTACCCCTCCACTTT. Protein: CASSGGSDQVPLHF. The chain couples TRBV9 to TRBJ1-6; D is uncertain. This CDR3 spans 14 amino acids. Germline V gene sequence: CDR1 SGDLS, CDR2 YYNGEE. Trimming shortened V by 3 bases and J by 12 bases, and 16 bases separated the two germline ends.

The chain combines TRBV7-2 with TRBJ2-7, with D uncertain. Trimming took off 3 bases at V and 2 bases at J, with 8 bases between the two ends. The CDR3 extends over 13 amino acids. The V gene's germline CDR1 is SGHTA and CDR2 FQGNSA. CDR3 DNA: TGTGCCAGCAGCTTCAACAGCCCCTACGAGCAGTACTTC. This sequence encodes CASSFNSPYEQYF.

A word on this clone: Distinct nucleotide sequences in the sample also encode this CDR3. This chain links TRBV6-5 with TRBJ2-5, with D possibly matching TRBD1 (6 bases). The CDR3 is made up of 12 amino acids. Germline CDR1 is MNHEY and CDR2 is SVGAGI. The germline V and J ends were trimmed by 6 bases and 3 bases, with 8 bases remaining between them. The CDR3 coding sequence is TGTGCCAGCAGCTCAGGGGAAGAGACCCAGTACTTC. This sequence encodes CASSSGEETQYF.

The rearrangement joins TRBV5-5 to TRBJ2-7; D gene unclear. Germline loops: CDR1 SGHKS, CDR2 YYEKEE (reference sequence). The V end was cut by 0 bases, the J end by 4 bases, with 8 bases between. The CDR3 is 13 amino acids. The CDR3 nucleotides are TGTGCCAGCAGCTTGGCGGTGCCATACGAGCAGTACTTC. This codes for CASSLAVPYEQYF.

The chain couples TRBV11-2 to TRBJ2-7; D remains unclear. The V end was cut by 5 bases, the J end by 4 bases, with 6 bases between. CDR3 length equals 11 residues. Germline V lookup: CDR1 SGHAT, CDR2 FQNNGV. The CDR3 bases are TGTGCCAGCAGCCCTGAGTACGAGCAGTACTTC. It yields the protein CASSPEYEQYF.

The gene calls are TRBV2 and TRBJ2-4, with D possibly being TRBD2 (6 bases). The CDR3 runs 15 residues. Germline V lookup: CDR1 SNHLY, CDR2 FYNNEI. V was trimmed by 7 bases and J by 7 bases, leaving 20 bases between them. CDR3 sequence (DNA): TGTGCCAGCACCAGATCCCTGGTGGAGGGGAACATTCAGTACTTC. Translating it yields CASTRSLVEGNIQYF.